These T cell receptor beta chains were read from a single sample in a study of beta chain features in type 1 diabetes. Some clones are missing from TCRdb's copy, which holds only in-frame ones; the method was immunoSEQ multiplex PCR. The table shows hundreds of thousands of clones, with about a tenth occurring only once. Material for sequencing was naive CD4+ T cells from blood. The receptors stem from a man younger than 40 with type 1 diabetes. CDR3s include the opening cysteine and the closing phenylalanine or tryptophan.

CDR3 protein: CASSYGGGFNYGYTF
V gene: TRBV6-6

CDR3 protein: CASSTTGTGETQYF
V gene: TRBV19

CDR3 protein: CASSLGDRGYGYTF
V gene: TRBV5-1

CDR3 protein: CASSRQVQNTEAFF
V gene: TRBV9

CDR3 protein: CASSPGTANTGELFF
V gene: TRBV5-1

CDR3 protein: CASNTAAETQYF
V gene: TRBV6-6

CDR3 protein: CASSIITGVHNEQFF
V gene: TRBV5-1

CDR3 protein: CAISESVNANYGYTF
V gene: TRBV10-3

CDR3 protein: CASSQEGQGLNEQFF
V gene: TRBV4-1

CDR3 protein: CASSVDPTYLSYNEQFF
V gene: TRBV9

CDR3 protein: CASSARTSATYEQYF
V gene: TRBV7-9

CDR3 protein: CASSTTGGGYGYTF
V gene: TRBV19

CDR3 protein: CASSGVGTEAFF
V gene: TRBV19

CDR3 protein: CASSRYGVDGYTF
V gene: TRBV7-9

CDR3 protein: CASSDYSRGGEQFF
V gene: TRBV6-4

CDR3 protein: CASSHNRGESYGYTF
V gene: TRBV14

CDR3 protein: CASSSSQGDSQYF
V gene: TRBV5-4

CDR3 protein: CASSGRDRVTDTQYF
V gene: TRBV2

CDR3 protein: CATSLSRASTDTQYF
V gene: TRBV15

CDR3 protein: CASSRTSGEGEQYF
V gene: TRBV18

CDR3 protein: CASRLHENSYEQYF
V gene: TRBV7-3

CDR3 protein: CSAQAVSGNTIYF
V gene: TRBV29-1

CDR3 protein: CASSRQETQYF
V gene: TRBV11-2

CDR3 protein: CASSRTGTYEQYF
V gene: TRBV11-1

CDR3 protein: CASSSPGRGGEQYF
V gene: TRBV5-6

CDR3 protein: CASSPSRDFTDTQYF
V gene: TRBV18

CDR3 protein: CAISARYSYNEQFF
V gene: TRBV10-3

CDR3 protein: CASLQGTQETQYF
V gene: TRBV18

CDR3 protein: CASSLSQTGRGEQYF
V gene: TRBV28

CDR3 protein: CASSATGGGRDEQFF
V gene: TRBV7-2

CDR3 protein: CAIGKGDSSYNEQFF
V gene: TRBV10-3

CDR3 protein: CASSPGGKNGELFF
V gene: TRBV7-9

CDR3 protein: CASSSQGGAAYEQYF
V gene: TRBV7-9

CDR3 protein: CASSVPPALHF
V gene: TRBV9